Reported below is one TCR beta chain. CDR1 and CDR2 (germline): MDHEN, SYDVKM. This CDR3 has 14 residues. Trimming removed 4 bases from V and 1 base from J, with 10 bases in between. The sample belongs to a study of blood T cell repertoires in COVID-19. Study context: Both acute and convalescent COVID-19 samples were obtained from the United States, Italy and Spain.

This study enrolled people aged about 18 to 100 from approximately 25 US geographic areas. Profiled with immunoSEQ multiplex PCR; TCRdb holds only in-frame clones, not every one. The table has 150,000 to 200,000 clones, about nine tenths seen once; the top ten hold about 8.4%. Sample: PBMCs or T cells enriched from blood (not recorded which). V gene TRBV28 combines with J gene TRBJ1-2, with D hard to call. The clonotype comes from a woman between 18 and 30 years old who had recovered from COVID-19. CDR3 in amino acids: CASSSREFNYGYTF. The CDR3 DNA is TGTGCCAGCAGTTCACGGGAATTTAACTATGGCTACACCTTC.